A selection of T cell receptor beta chains follows, all from one sample in a study of cytomegalovirus exposure and HLA in healthy donors. Method: immunoSEQ multiplex PCR; TCRdb's copy keeps in-frame clones and lacks some. The profile shows over 150,000 clones, around 85% of them singletons. The sample taken for sequencing was PBMCs. These receptors all stem from a man aged 35 to 55 in good health and CMV-seronegative. Each CDR3 is given with its conserved first and last residue. The D gene is left open where the match is weak. Clone sizes are given selectively: once, few, many, or a class where the clone is expanded.

d_gene | len | j_gene | abundance | v_gene | CDR3nt | CDR3aa
TRBD2 | 16 | TRBJ2-4 | . | TRBV5-4 | TGTGCCAGCAGCTTGTACCAGCGGGGGGGCTTGAACATTCAGTACTTC | CASSLYQRGGLNIQYF
TRBD1 | 14 | TRBJ2-1 | . | TRBV5-1 | TGCGCCAGCAACGCCGGGACAGGGGACAATGAGCAGTTCTTC | CASNAGTGDNEQFF
. | 14 | TRBJ2-7 | . | TRBV30 | TGTGCCTGGAGGCGACAGGACGCCCTCTACGAGCAGTACTTC | CAWRRQDALYEQYF
. | 14 | TRBJ2-3 | . | TRBV5-1 | TGCGCCAGCAGCTTGTCGGAGGGCACAGATACGCAGTATTTT | CASSLSEGTDTQYF
. | 14 | TRBJ2-2 | . | TRBV29-1 | TGCAGCGCCCCCGGCGGGGGCCCAACCGGGGAGCTGTTTTTT | CSAPGGGPTGELFF
. | 12 | TRBJ1-2 | . | TRBV6-5 | TGTGCCAGCATTTCCTCTAACTATGGCTACACCTTC | CASISSNYGYTF
TRBD2 | 19 | TRBJ2-3 | . | TRBV13 | TGTGCCAGCAGCTTAGAGGGACTAGCGGGGGGTGGTGAGACAGATACGCAGTATTTT | CASSLEGLAGGGETDTQYF
. | 12 | TRBJ1-1 | . | TRBV28 | TGTGCCAGCAGTACAATGAACACTGAAGCTTTCTTT | CASSTMNTEAFF
TRBD1 | 15 | TRBJ2-2 | . | TRBV6-1 | TGTGCCAGCAGGGCGACAGGGGGCGACACCGGGGAGCTGTTTTTT | CASRATGGDTGELFF
TRBD2 | 18 | TRBJ2-5 | . | TRBV7-9 | TGTGCCAGCAGCCCTCTACTAGCGGGGAGAAGGGGGCAAGAGACCCAGTACTTC | CASSPLLAGRRGQETQYF
. | 14 | TRBJ2-5 | . | TRBV7-3 | TGTGCCAGCAGCTTTGGGGGGACCCAAGAGACCCAGTACTTC | CASSFGGTQETQYF
TRBD2 | 16 | TRBJ2-7 | . | TRBV11-2 | TGTGCCAGCAGCCTAACTAGCGGGGGGGCATCTGTCGAGCAGTACTTC | CASSLTSGGASVEQYF
TRBD1 | 17 | TRBJ1-2 | . | TRBV2 | TGTGCCACCCTCGCCCGGGACAGGGGGGGAGCTAACTATGGCTACACCTTC | CATLARDRGGANYGYTF
TRBD1 | 16 | TRBJ2-5 | . | TRBV6-6 | TGTGCCAGCAGTTATCGGACAGGGGGGGTGGGAGAGACCCAGTACTTC | CASSYRTGGVGETQYF
. | 13 | TRBJ1-1 | few | TRBV7-9 | TGTGCCAGCAGCACAGATGTGGCGAACGAAGCTTTCTTT | CASSTDVANEAFF
TRBD1 | 11 | TRBJ1-2 | . | TRBV28 | TGTGCCAGCATGACAGGGTCTGGCTACACCTTC | CASMTGSGYTF
TRBD1 | 14 | TRBJ2-5 | few | TRBV6-4 | TGTGCCAGCAGTGACTCTACAGGGGGGGAGACCCAGTACTTC | CASSDSTGGETQYF
. | 15 | TRBJ1-4 | . | TRBV6-5 | TGTGCCAGCAGTTACTACTCGGGTGGAGAGGAAAAACTGTTTTTT | CASSYYSGGEEKLFF
TRBD1 | 14 | TRBJ2-1 | . | TRBV4-1 | TGCGCCAGCGGCGAACAGGGGGCGACCAATGAGCAGTTCTTC | CASGEQGATNEQFF
. | 15 | TRBJ1-5 | . | TRBV19 | TGTGCCAGTAGTATAGGGGGGGGAGCCGAGGTGCCCCAGCATTTT | CASSIGGGAEVPQHF
TRBD2 | 16 | TRBJ2-3 | . | TRBV4-1 | TGCGCCAGCAGCCAAGAGCCCGGGACTAGGCTCGATACGCAGTATTTT | CASSQEPGTRLDTQYF
TRBD1 | 14 | TRBJ2-2 | . | TRBV6-5 | TGTGCCAGCAGCTCAACAGGGGACACCGGGGAGCTGTTTTTT | CASSSTGDTGELFF
. | 15 | TRBJ1-6 | . | TRBV6-5 | TGTGCCAGCAGTTACGGGCCAGGTTCGAGTTCACCCCTCCACTTT | CASSYGPGSSSPLHF
TRBD1 | 13 | TRBJ1-2 | . | TRBV30 | TGTGCCTGGGTTACAGGGGGCGACTATGGCTACACCTTC | CAWVTGGDYGYTF
TRBD1 | 15 | TRBJ1-5 | few | TRBV6-1 | TGTGCCAGCAGTCCCGGGACAGATAGCAATCAGCCCCAGCATTTT | CASSPGTDSNQPQHF
TRBD1 | 14 | TRBJ1-6 | . | TRBV28 | TGTGCCAGCAGTCTCCCACGACAGGGTCCACCCCTCCACTTT | CASSLPRQGPPLHF
. | 14 | TRBJ1-1 | . | TRBV2 | TGTGCCACCAAAAAAAGCGGCGGGGGGGGTGAAGCTTTCTTT | CATKKSGGGGEAFF
. | 16 | TRBJ2-2 | . | TRBV4-1 | TGCGCCAGCAGCCAACCGGGACACTCGAACACCGGGGAGCTGTTTTTT | CASSQPGHSNTGELFF
TRBD2 | 14 | TRBJ2-5 | . | TRBV5-1 | TGCGCCAGCAGCCCACTAGAGCGGGGAGAGACCCAGTACTTC | CASSPLERGETQYF
. | 16 | TRBJ1-4 | once | TRBV7-2 | TGTGCCAGCAGCTTAAGCTCCCGAGACACTGGGGAAAAACTGTTTTTT | CASSLSSRDTGEKLFF
. | 14 | TRBJ1-2 | once | TRBV4-2 | TGTGCCAGCAGCCAAGATGGGGGGGGGTCTGGCTACACCTTC | CASSQDGGGSGYTF
. | 15 | TRBJ2-2 | . | TRBV5-1 | TGCGCCAGCAGCTTGGCCGTACTAGCTTCCGGGGAGCTGTTTTTT | CASSLAVLASGELFF
TRBD1 | 15 | TRBJ2-7 | . | TRBV9 | TGTGCCAGCAGCGCCGGGACAGGGGATTCCTACGAGCAGTACTTC | CASSAGTGDSYEQYF
TRBD1 | 14 | TRBJ1-5 | . | TRBV5-5 | TGTGCCAGCAGCTGGACAGGGGGCAATCAGCCCCAGCATTTT | CASSWTGGNQPQHF
. | 13 | TRBJ2-7 | once | TRBV10-3 | TGTGCCATCAGTGAGTCGTTCAGGGTCGAGCAGTACTTC | CAISESFRVEQYF
TRBD1 | 15 | TRBJ1-2 | . | TRBV6-5 | TGTGCCAGCAGACTACAGGGACAGGGCCTGAGCCCCTACACCTTC | CASRLQGQGLSPYTF
. | 13 | TRBJ2-7 | . | TRBV7-2 | TGTGCCAGCAGCTTATTCAGCGGTCCCGAGCAGTACTTC | CASSLFSGPEQYF
TRBD1 | 17 | TRBJ2-4 | . | TRBV4-2 | TGTGCCAGCAGCTGGCCACCCGGAGACAGGGGAAAAAACATTCAGTACTTC | CASSWPPGDRGKNIQYF
TRBD2 | 13 | TRBJ2-3 | . | TRBV6-1 | TGTGCCAGCATCCCCTGGGGGGGGTTTACGCAGTATTTT | CASIPWGGFTQYF
TRBD1 | 15 | TRBJ2-2 | . | TRBV6-1 | TGTGCCAGCAGTTCCGGGACAGGGTCGGCCGGGGAGCTGTTTTTT | CASSSGTGSAGELFF
. | 14 | TRBJ1-1 | . | TRBV11-2 | TGTGCCAGCAGCTTAGTTGGGGGGATCACTGAAGCTTTCTTT | CASSLVGGITEAFF
. | 18 | TRBJ1-5 | once | TRBV19 | TGTGCCAGTAGCCACACCACCGCGGGTTTCAGATTCAATCAGCCCCAGCATTTT | CASSHTTAGFRFNQPQHF